Following are 6 T cell receptor beta chains from one sample sequenced in a study of CD4 T cells in relation to SARS-CoV-2 and coronaviruses. CD4+ T cells from unexposed donors were obtained before the COVID-19 pandemic (2011-2018). After about ten days of culture, CD4+ T cells were isolated. These receptors are not linked to any known antigen. Clones were sequenced by immunoSEQ multiplex PCR, and TCRdb holds only the in-frame ones, with some missing. The repertoire holds tens of thousands of clones, with 75% to 80% as singletons. Sequencing was carried out using CD4+ T cells from PBMCs, cultured in vitro. The receptors stem from a human donor in good health.

CDR3 residues: CASSDSKSGATGELFF. As DNA, the CDR3 is TGTGCCAGCAGTGATAGTAAGTCCGGGGCCACCGGGGAGCTGTTTTTT. V usage is TRBV25-1 and J usage is TRBJ2-2; D might be TRBD1 or TRBD2, each matching 5 bases. The CDR3 is 16 amino acids. Trimming removed 3 bases from V and 4 bases from J, with 15 bases in between. Germline CDR1 and CDR2: MGHDK and SYGVNS.

This rearrangement joins TRBV11-2 to TRBJ1-1, with a weak D call TRBD1 (5 bases). The CDR3 loop spans 14 amino acids. The V and J ends lost 1 base and 7 bases respectively, with 13 bases between them. Germline CDR1 and CDR2: SGHAT and FQNNGV. CDR3 sequence (DNA): TGTGCCAGCAGCTTAGTAGACACGAGGGGTGAAGCTTTCTTT. Translating gives CASSLVDTRGEAFF.

The CDR3 coding sequence is TGCAGCGTTGAGTCCGGGACAGGGAGCACCGGGGAGCTGTTTTTT. Translation gives CSVESGTGSTGELFF. The V call is TRBV29-1, the J call TRBJ2-2; 9 bases fit TRBD1. CDR1 is SQVTM, CDR2 ANQGSEA, per germline. J was trimmed by 4 bases and V by 3 bases; bases with no gene match: 6. The CDR3 covers 15 residues.

The chain joins TRBV2 to TRBJ2-1, with 9 bases matching TRBD2. V lost 6 bases to trimming and J lost 2 bases; unmatched junction nucleotides: 17. This CDR3 has 19 amino acids. Germline-derived CDR1 and CDR2 are SNHLY and FYNNEI. The CDR3 spells CASRRKTSGNQVAYNEQFF. DNA for the CDR3: TGTGCCAGCAGGAGAAAGACTAGCGGTAACCAAGTGGCCTACAATGAGCAGTTCTTC. The whole variable domain, filled in from reference TRBV2 and TRBJ2-1, reads EPEVTQTPSHQVTQMGQEVILRCVPISNHLYFYWYRQILGQKVEFLVSFYNNEISEKSEIFDDQFSVERPDGSNFTLKIRSTKLEDSAMYFCASRRKTSGNQVAYNEQFFGPGTRLTVL.

The chain employs TRBV7-3 and TRBJ2-3; 7 bases are shared with TRBD2. V dropped 5 bases and J dropped 3; count of bases not matched to a gene: 8. Germline V gives CDR1 SGHTA, CDR2 FQGTGA. This CDR3 is built from 15 residues. Here the CDR3 reads CASSPGGSSTDTQYF. The DNA of the CDR3 is TGTGCCAGCAGCCCGGGGGGTAGCTCAACAGATACGCAGTATTTT.

This chain uses TRBV9 with TRBJ1-1; tentative D call: TRBD1 (5 bases). This CDR3 contains 15 residues. Germline CDR1 and CDR2: SGDLS and YYNGEE. The V and J ends lost 3 bases and 3 bases respectively, with 15 bases between them. The CDR3 DNA reads TGTGCCAGCAGCGGAGGGACGGGGTACGACACTGAAGCTTTCTTT. As protein: CASSGGTGYDTEAFF.